One sample yielded the 26 T cell receptor beta chains listed below, sequenced in a study of neurological immune-mediated disorders. Stated time point: longitudinal time-point 2. MiXCR was run by TCRdb on the 5' RACE reads, yielding one entry per CDR3 protein. Of about 49,000 distinct CDR3 sequences in the sample, under 15% are singletons; the top ten hold under 5%. Material for sequencing was PBMCs. Every receptor here comes from a male donor with HTLV-1-associated myelopathy (HAM/TSP).

This clonotype was seen at least ten times. J is TRBJ2-5 and V is TRBV20-1; 13 positions match TRBD2. Germline loops: CDR1 DFQATT, CDR2 SNEGSKA (reference sequence). The J segment lost 5 bases and the V segment lost 6 bases, leaving 9 bases of the junction unmatched. The CDR3 spans 15 residues. The DNA of the CDR3 is TGCAGTGCCGGACTAGCGGGGGCCCTTCGGGAGACCCAGTACTTC. As protein: CSAGLAGALRETQYF.

In this sample, this clonotype turned up many times. This chain links TRBV7-2 with TRBJ1-3, with 8 bases lining up with TRBD1. Germline V gives CDR1 SGHTA, CDR2 FQGNSA. V shed 5 bases and J 2 bases; nucleotides not matched to a gene: 8. CDR3 length: 16 amino acids. DNA of the CDR3: TGTGCCAGCAGCCACATCCCGGACAGGGCTGGAAACACCATATATTTT. It codes for CASSHIPDRAGNTIYF. Together with reference TRBV7-2 and TRBJ1-3, the CDR3 gives the full variable domain: GAGVSQSPSNKVTEKGKDVELRCDPISGHTALYWYRQSLGQGLEFLIYFQGNSAPDKSGLPSDRFSAERTGGSVSTLTIQRTQQEDSAVYLCASSHIPDRAGNTIYFGEGSWLTVV.

This clonotype was detected many times. The rearrangement uses TRBV7-2 and TRBJ2-3, with no clear D. The CDR3 has 16 amino acids. Deletions cut 7 bases from V and 2 bases from J, with 19 bases between. Germline V gene lookup returns CDR1 SGHTA and CDR2 FQGNSA. This CDR3 is CASKLQPDPATDTQYF. The CDR3 DNA reads TGTGCCAGCAAACTCCAACCGGACCCGGCCACAGATACGCAGTATTTT.

This clonotype was counted many times. The CDR3 spells CASRPGQGAPTF. CDR3 sequence (DNA): TGTGCCAGCAGACCGGGACAGGGGGCGCCGACCTTC. The genes are TRBV6-2 or TRBV6-3 and TRBJ1-2; TRBD1 matches at 12 bases. The junction had 7 bases not matched to a gene; V was cut back by 6 bases and J by 14 bases. Germline-derived CDR1 and CDR2 are MNHEY and SVGEGT. CDR3 length: 12 residues.

This clonotype was seen many times. A much larger clone sits a single nucleotide away, making a read error possible. J is TRBJ2-7 and V is TRBV7-9; D unresolved. There are 12 residues in the CDR3. Trimming shortened V by 1 base and J by 3 bases, and 4 bases separated the two germline ends. Germline V gives CDR1 SEHNR, CDR2 FQNEAQ (reference sequence). The CDR3 reads CASSLGVYEQYF. The CDR3, as DNA: TGTGCCAGCAGCTTAGGGGTCTACGAGCAGTACTTC.

This clonotype has ten or more counts. The CDR3 is CASSPGSSGELFF. CDR3 nucleotides: TGCGCCAGCAGCCCCGGATCTAGCGGGGAGCTGTTTTTT. The chain employs TRBV5-1 and TRBJ2-2; D gene unclear. Trimming left V 4 bases short and J 7 bases short, with 11 bases between. The CDR3 is 13 residues long. The germline V gene encodes CDR1 SGHRS and CDR2 YFSETQ.

This clonotype was counted at least ten times. The chain links TRBV29-1 to TRBJ2-1; 8 nucleotides align to TRBD2. CDR1 is SQVTM and CDR2 is ANQGSEA in the germline V gene. V shed 5 bases and J 0 bases; nucleotides not matched to a gene: 12. The CDR3 is 17 amino acids. The CDR3 DNA is TGCAGCGTTTTCGGGGGGGTGGGCGGAAGCTCCTACAATGAGCAGTTCTTC. Encoded protein: CSVFGGVGGSSYNEQFF.

This clonotype was found many times. The J gene is TRBJ1-2, the V gene TRBV9; D call uncertain. Germline-derived CDR1 and CDR2 are SGDLS and YYNGEE. Trimming took 0 bases from V and 3 from J, leaving 9 bases between them. The CDR3 covers 14 residues. The CDR3 reads CASSVEEGHYGYTF. CDR3 coding DNA: TGTGCCAGCAGCGTAGAAGAAGGCCACTATGGCTACACCTTC. Supplemented by reference TRBV9 and TRBJ1-2, the full variable domain reads DSGVTQTPKHLITATGQRVTLRCSPRSGDLSVYWYQQSLDQGLQFLIQYYNGEERAKGNILERFSAQQFPDLHSELNLSSLELGDSALYFCASSVEEGHYGYTFGSGTRLTVV.

This clonotype has more than one count but fewer than ten. The J gene is TRBJ1-6, the V gene TRBV5-1; D is undetermined. CDR3 length: 17 amino acids. V lost 4 bases, J lost 13 bases, and 27 bases lay in between. Germline lookup yields CDR1 SGHRS and CDR2 YFSETQ. The CDR3 is CASSRPQEEGSIHPLHF. The CDR3 DNA follows: TGCGCCAGCAGCCGACCTCAGGAGGAGGGATCCATTCACCCCCTCCACTTT.

The chain joins TRBV10-2 to TRBJ1-5; D is uncertain. Germline lookup yields CDR1 WSHSY and CDR2 SAAADI. The CDR3 is 11 amino acids. The V end lost 9 bases, the J end lost 6 bases, and 9 bases lay between the germline ends. CDR3 DNA: TGCGCCAGACCCTCCCTTCAGCCCCAGCATTTT. It yields the protein CARPSLQPQHF.

This clonotype was picked up many times. V usage is TRBV7-8 and J usage is TRBJ2-7; D possibly corresponds to TRBD1 (5 bases). Germline V CDR1 and CDR2: SGHVS, FQNEAQ. CDR3 length: 13 amino acids. Trimming took off 4 bases at V and 11 bases at J, with 18 bases between the two ends. The CDR3: CASSSWGRSQEYF. CDR3 DNA: TGTGCCAGCAGCTCTTGGGGCCGCTCTCAGGAGTACTTC.

The chain links TRBV9 to TRBJ2-2, with 7 nucleotides matching TRBD1. V trimming: 3 bases; J trimming: 3 bases; junction bases outside the gene matches: 8. Germline V CDR1 and CDR2: SGDLS, YYNGEE. The length of the CDR3 is 16 residues. This CDR3 reads CASSATGVAYTGELFF. The CDR3 DNA follows: TGTGCCAGCAGCGCCACAGGGGTCGCTTACACCGGGGAGCTGTTTTTT. Using reference TRBV9 and TRBJ2-2 for the parts outside the CDR3, the full variable domain is DSGVTQTPKHLITATGQRVTLRCSPRSGDLSVYWYQQSLDQGLQFLIQYYNGEERAKGNILERFSAQQFPDLHSELNLSSLELGDSALYFCASSATGVAYTGELFFGEGSRLTVL.

This clonotype was seen at least ten times. The chain combines TRBV20-1 with TRBJ1-5, with 11 bases identical to TRBD1. Germline V CDR1 and CDR2: DFQATT, SNEGSKA (reference sequence). Losses at the gene ends were 6 bases for V and 7 bases for J; bases not matched to a gene: 8. The CDR3 contains 14 residues. The CDR3 DNA follows: TGCAGTGCACCGGGACAGGGGGGGCGACAGCCCCAGCATTTT. It codes for CSAPGQGGRQPQHF.

Many counts were recorded for this clonotype. The rearrangement uses TRBV6-2 or TRBV6-3 and TRBJ1-5, with D uncertain. The CDR3 is made up of 16 amino acids. Trimming left V 2 bases short and J 2 bases short, with 13 bases between. Germline V gene lookup returns CDR1 MNHEY and CDR2 SVGEGT. The CDR3 nucleotides are TGTGCCAGCAGTTACATCCCGGCCGGCGGCAATCAGCCCCAGCATTTT. It codes for CASSYIPAGGNQPQHF.

This clonotype has a single count. V usage is TRBV6-2 or TRBV6-3 and J usage is TRBJ2-2, with unresolved D. The ends were cut back, 1 base at V and 0 bases at J, with 6 bases in the middle. Per germline, CDR1 MNHEY and CDR2 SVGEGT. This CDR3 comprises 15 residues. CDR3 nucleotides: TGTGCCAGCAGTTACTTTCCCACGAACACCGGGGAGCTGTTTTTT. Its protein product is CASSYFPTNTGELFF.

In its sample, this clonotype was seen many times. This chain links TRBV20-1 with TRBJ2-1, with D maybe TRBD1 (5 bases). V lost 6 bases to trimming and J lost 5 bases, with 20 bases between them. The CDR3 is 15 amino acids. The germline gives CDR1 DFQATT, CDR2 SNEGSKA (reference sequence). CDR3 bases: TGCAGTGCCGCTCTACCAGGGTCACGAGACAATGAGCAGTTCTTC. Its translation: CSAALPGSRDNEQFF.

This clonotype was seen repeatedly, ten times or more. The V gene is TRBV10-3, the J gene TRBJ2-3; either TRBD1 or TRBD2 may supply D (5 bases each). There are 14 residues in the CDR3. Germline V gene data show CDR1 as ENHRY and CDR2 as SYGVKD. Trimming shortened V by 6 bases and J by 2 bases, and 12 bases separated the two germline ends. CDR3 loop: CAISQGPNTDTQYF. CDR3 bases: TGTGCCATCAGCCAGGGACCCAACACAGATACGCAGTATTTT.

The chain is built from TRBV5-1 and TRBJ2-3; 11 nucleotides match TRBD2. The length of the CDR3 is 14 residues. Germline V gene sequence: CDR1 SGHRS, CDR2 YFSETQ. The trim removed 6 bases at V and 1 base at J, leaving 1 base unmatched. The CDR3 coding sequence is TGCGCCAGCAAGACTAGCGGGGGCACAGATACGCAGTATTTT. It codes for CASKTSGGTDTQYF.

This clonotype was detected ten times or more. The chain couples TRBV28 to TRBJ1-1, with D maybe TRBD1 (6 bases). Trimming shortened V by 8 bases and J by 0 bases, and 28 bases separated the two germline ends. Per germline, CDR1 MDHEN and CDR2 SYDVKM. The CDR3 length is 19 residues. The CDR3 region has the DNA TGTGCCAGCCTTACGGAGCCGACAGGCTTAAGGGGGGTGAACACTGAAGCTTTCTTT. Protein product: CASLTEPTGLRGVNTEAFF.

This clonotype was detected ten times or more. The chain couples TRBV21-1 to TRBJ2-3. TRBV21-1 is assigned pseudogene status. CDR3 size: 16 residues. The CDR3 DNA follows: TGTGCCAGCACCCCAAAGACCACCTTTTACACAGATACGCAGTATTTT. Protein sequence: CASTPKTTFYTDTQYF.

This clonotype was observed many times. The J gene is TRBJ1-1, the V gene TRBV5-1; maybe TRBD1 (5 bases). V was cut by 0 bases and J by 5 bases, with 17 bases left in between. The V gene's germline CDR1 is SGHRS and CDR2 YFSETQ. The CDR3 runs 16 residues. The CDR3 is CASSLAGTGRQTEAFF. CDR3 nucleotides: TGCGCCAGCAGCTTGGCAGGGACGGGCAGGCAGACTGAAGCTTTCTTT.

Many counts were recorded for this clonotype. The V gene is TRBV7-6, the J gene TRBJ2-5; TRBD2 might be the D (5 bases). Per the germline V gene, CDR1 is SGHVS and CDR2 is FNYEAQ. Trimming stripped 0 bases from V and 4 bases from J, with 15 bases between. The CDR3 covers 16 residues. The CDR3 DNA sequence: TGTGCCAGCAGCTTAGCCGGGGAAGTTCTTGGAGAGACCCAGTACTTC. It codes for CASSLAGEVLGETQYF. The variable domain in full, with the rest retrieved from reference TRBV7-6 and TRBJ2-5, is GAGVSQSPRYKVTKRGQDVALRCDPISGHVSLYWYRQALGQGPEFLTYFNYEAQQDKSGLPNDRFSAERPEGSISTLTIQRTEQRDSAMYRCASSLAGEVLGETQYFGPGTRLLVL.

This clonotype showed up many times. The chain couples TRBV5-1 to TRBJ2-3; D not resolved. Between the trimmed V and J ends, which lost 0 bases and 0 bases, there was a span of 2 bases. CDR1 SGHRS and CDR2 YFSETQ come from the germline V gene. CDR3 length: 13 amino acids. DNA for the CDR3: TGCGCCAGCAGCTTGGGTAGCACAGATACGCAGTATTTT. Protein sequence: CASSLGSTDTQYF.

This clonotype has just one count. Its ends do not fully match the called genes, so a read error is possible. The chain uses TRBV27 and TRBJ2-4; D perhaps matches TRBD1 (6 bases). Germline lookup yields CDR1 MNHEY and CDR2 SMNVEV (reference sequence). The CDR3 extends over 16 amino acids. In DNA, the CDR3 is TGTGCCAACAGTCCGGGCACCGGGACATGGATCGCCATTCAGTACTTC. This encodes CANSPGTGTWIAIQYF.

This clonotype was seen ten or more times. The chain has TRBV7-8 and TRBJ2-1, with a tentative D call TRBD2 (6 bases). Germline CDR1 and CDR2: SGHVS and FQNEAQ. V was shortened by 1 base and J by 3 bases, with 13 bases between the two germline ends. The CDR3 is made up of 16 amino acids. The CDR3 protein is CASSLGDSGNYNEQFF. In DNA, the CDR3 is TGTGCCAGCAGCTTAGGGGACTCAGGGAACTACAATGAGCAGTTCTTC.

CDR3 in amino acids: CASSLAGGYQETRYF. As DNA, the CDR3 is TGTGCCAGCAGCTTGGCGGGGGGGTACCAAGAGACCAGGTACTTC. The V gene is TRBV7-7, the J gene TRBJ2-5; 9 nucleotides match TRBD2. In germline, CDR1 is SSHAT, CDR2 FNYEAQ (reference sequence). Unmatched junction bases numbered 15, after V lost 3 bases and J lost 13 bases. The CDR3 is made up of 15 amino acids.